This T cell receptor (beta chain) was observed in a study of shared clonotypes between healthy human individuals. Some clones are missing from TCRdb's copy, which holds only in-frame ones; the method was immunoSEQ multiplex PCR. The sample includes about 2.1 million clones, more than 85% seen only once; the top ten take more than 1.5%. CD45RO-negative cells were positively selected for CCR7, leaving out terminally differentiated effector memory CD45RA+ cells. The study drew its donors from healthy HIV-negative adults without recent acute infections or vaccinations. CDR3 length: 14 residues. The germline V gene encodes CDR1 MNHEY and CDR2 SMNVEV (reference sequence). The V gene lost 5 bases and the J gene lost 5 bases, with 15 bases spanning the gap.

The sequence derives from a man between 18 and 29 years old in good health. Some clones in this sample may be carry-over from other donors' samples. The source material was naive CD8+ T cells from PBMCs. V is TRBV27 and J is TRBJ1-2; D is unresolved. DNA for the CDR3: TGTGCCAGCAGTCATGACACCGAGGAGTATGGCTACACCTTC. Translated: CASSHDTEEYGYTF.